This is a list of T cell receptor beta chains from one sample in a study of cytomegalovirus exposure and HLA in healthy donors. TCRdb's copy holds only in-frame clones and misses some; the assay was immunoSEQ multiplex PCR. This table has some 320,000 clones, 87% appearing once. Sequencing input: PBMCs. Every receptor here comes from a woman aged 25 to 39 in good health and CMV-seropositive. Each CDR3 is given with its conserved first and last residue. D genes are given only for firm matches. Not all rows give a size; the values are once, few, many and, for expanded clones, a class.

D	V	size	J	DNA	CDR3
TRBD1	TRBV29-1	-	TRBJ1-3	TGCAGCGCCAAAGACCGGGACAGGGCCAACACCATATATTTT	CSAKDRDRANTIYF
TRBD1	TRBV18	-	TRBJ2-7	TGTGCCAGCTCACCGGGACAGACTTACGAGCAGTACTTC	CASSPGQTYEQYF
-	TRBV4-3	-	TRBJ2-5	TGCGCCAGCAGCCATGCTTATGGACAGCTACAAGAGACCCAGTACTTC	CASSHAYGQLQETQYF
-	TRBV18	-	TRBJ1-1	TGTGCCAGCTCACCTCAGGAGGGAGGGAACACTGAAGCTTTCTTT	CASSPQEGGNTEAFF
TRBD1	TRBV28	once	TRBJ1-5	TGTGCCAGCACGACAGGGAATCAGCCCCAGCATTTT	CASTTGNQPQHF
-	TRBV11-3	-	TRBJ2-7	TGTGCCAGCAGCTTAGATCGATCCACGGGCGAGCAGTACTTC	CASSLDRSTGEQYF
-	TRBV6-1	-	TRBJ1-5	TGTGCCATTACGGTGGGGGGGGCAGGCAATCAGCCCCAGCATTTT	CAITVGGAGNQPQHF
TRBD1	TRBV28	-	TRBJ2-7	TGTGCCAGCAGCGGGGGACAGGGAGTCGTCTACGAGCAGTACTTC	CASSGGQGVVYEQYF
-	TRBV11-1	-	TRBJ2-7	TGTGCCAGCAGAGACCCCTTGCGGGACAAGACCTACGAGCAGTACTTC	CASRDPLRDKTYEQYF
-	TRBV12-5	once	TRBJ1-2	TGTGCTAGTGGTTTATGGGGGTATGGCTACACCTTC	CASGLWGYGYTF
-	TRBV2	-	TRBJ2-7	TGTGCCAGCAGTGAAGCGGTCGTGGCGTGGTACGAGCAGTACTTC	CASSEAVVAWYEQYF
-	TRBV5-6	-	TRBJ2-1	TGTGCCAGCAGCTTGGGTTGGGGCGGAGTCTCCTACAATGAGCAGTTCTTC	CASSLGWGGVSYNEQFF
TRBD1	TRBV5-1	-	TRBJ1-1	TGCGCCAGCAGCTGGACAGGGGTAGGCACTGAAGCTTTCTTT	CASSWTGVGTEAFF
-	TRBV7-6	-	TRBJ2-7	TGTGCCAGCAGCTTAATCGAGACTGGAGAGCCCTACGAGCAGTACTTC	CASSLIETGEPYEQYF
-	TRBV23-1	-	TRBJ2-7	TGCGCCAGCGACCGGGTCTACTTCTACGAGCAGTACTTC	CASDRVYFYEQYF
-	TRBV7-2	-	TRBJ2-3	TGTGCCAGCAGCCCTGGGACGACAAACACAGATACGCAGTATTTT	CASSPGTTNTDTQYF
-	TRBV27	-	TRBJ1-2	TGTGCCAGCACCGGGGCAGGGGAATTTAACTATGGCTACACCTTC	CASTGAGEFNYGYTF
TRBD1	TRBV30	-	TRBJ2-2	TGTGCCCGGATCTTACAGGGGAGCACCGGGGAGCTGTTTTTT	CARILQGSTGELFF
TRBD2	TRBV7-2	-	TRBJ2-3	TGTGCCAGCAGCCTACCGATAGCGGGGGGCAGCACAGATACGCAGTATTTT	CASSLPIAGGSTDTQYF
-	TRBV25-1	-	TRBJ1-1	TGTGCCAGTGAGGGATTCGAAGCTTTCTTT	CASEGFEAFF
-	TRBV4-3	-	TRBJ2-1	TGCGCCAGCAGCCAAGATAGGGGCGTTGAGCAGTTCTTC	CASSQDRGVEQFF
-	TRBV15	-	TRBJ2-7	TGTGCCACCAGCGCCACCTTGACAGTCTCCTACGAGCAGTACTTC	CATSATLTVSYEQYF
-	TRBV28	-	TRBJ1-5	TGTGCCAGCAGTATGAGGGACAATCAGCCCCAGCATTTT	CASSMRDNQPQHF
TRBD1	TRBV29-1	-	TRBJ2-2	TGCAGCGTTGACTTCGGGACAGGGGGCCACACCGGGGAGCTGTTTTTT	CSVDFGTGGHTGELFF
-	TRBV11-1	-	TRBJ2-1	TGTGCCAGCAGCTTTGACGGAACGTACAATGAGCAGTTCTTC	CASSFDGTYNEQFF
TRBD2	TRBV4-1	once	TRBJ2-1	TGCGCCAGCAGCCGTAGCGGGGGGGCGGGAAATGAGCAGTTCTTC	CASSRSGGAGNEQFF
-	TRBV27	-	TRBJ2-1	TGTGCCAGCAGTTATCAGGGTCCCTACAATGAGCAGTTCTTC	CASSYQGPYNEQFF
TRBD2	TRBV6-7	once	TRBJ2-2	TGTGCCAGCAGTACTAGCGGGGGTACGAACACCGGGGAGCTGTTTTTT	CASSTSGGTNTGELFF
TRBD1	TRBV15	-	TRBJ1-1	TGTGCCACCAGCAGAACCCAAACAGGGGGAGTGGGGAACACTGAAGCTTTCTTT	CATSRTQTGGVGNTEAFF
TRBD2	TRBV13	-	TRBJ2-7	TGTGCCAGCAGCTTAGGCCTCCGACTAGCGAGTTTGGACGAGCAGTACTTC	CASSLGLRLASLDEQYF
-	TRBV2	-	TRBJ1-5	TGTGCCAGCAGTAGAGAACAGGGCAATCAGCCCCAGCATTTT	CASSREQGNQPQHF